This T cell receptor beta chain was retrieved from a study of cytomegalovirus exposure and HLA in healthy donors. Looking at the study overall: About 80 million unique TCRs from HLA-typed donors made up an early data release. Whole-study findings and limits: Among CMV-associated TCR beta chains, most appeared HLA-restricted in a later analysis.

Primers included in the PCR were 60 Vbeta and 13 Jbeta primers. Libraries were prepared by immunoSEQ multiplex PCR; TCRdb keeps only in-frame clonotypes and omits some of them. The data show tens of thousands of clones, 76% seen once. In regard to this clone: The target antigen is unknown.

V was pared by 4 bases and J by 5 bases, with 12 bases of the junction left unmatched. The CDR3 has 16 amino acids. The germline V gene encodes CDR1 SGHDT and CDR2 YYEEEE. Source material: PBMCs. The chain recombines TRBV5-6 with TRBJ1-1, with TRBD1 matching 9 bases. The receptor was isolated from a young man in good health and CMV-seronegative. The CDR3 region has the DNA TGTGCCAGCAGCCCCGGGACAGGGACGGGTTGGACTGAAGCTTTCTTT. The encoded protein is CASSPGTGTGWTEAFF.